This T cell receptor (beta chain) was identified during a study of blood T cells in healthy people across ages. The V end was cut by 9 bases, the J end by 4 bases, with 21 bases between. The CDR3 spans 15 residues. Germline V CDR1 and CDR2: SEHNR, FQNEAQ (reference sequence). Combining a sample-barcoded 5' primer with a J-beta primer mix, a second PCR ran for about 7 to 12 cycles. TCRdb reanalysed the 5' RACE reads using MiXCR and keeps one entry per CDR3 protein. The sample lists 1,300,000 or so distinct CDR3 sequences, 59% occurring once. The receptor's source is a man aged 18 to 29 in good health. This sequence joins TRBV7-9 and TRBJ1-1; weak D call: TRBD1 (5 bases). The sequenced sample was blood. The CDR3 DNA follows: TGTGCCAGGAGCCCCTATGGGGGAGTTCGCACTGAAGCTTTCTTT. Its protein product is CARSPYGGVRTEAFF.